The 3 T cell receptor beta chains below come from one sample, sequenced in a study of T cell changes during pregnancy in multiple sclerosis. TCRdb's table, derived via immunoSEQ multiplex PCR, lists solely in-frame clones and lacks some. The sample carries fewer than 75,000 clones, 75% to 95% recorded once. Source: peripheral blood, taken after pregnancy. All receptors derive from a female donor in good health, enrolled as a control in a pregnancy study.

V and J are TRBV9 and TRBJ1-1; 10 bases map to TRBD1. This CDR3 spans 16 amino acids. Germline V gives CDR1 SGDLS, CDR2 YYNGEE. The trim removed 3 bases at V and 3 bases at J, leaving 8 bases unmatched. CDR3 amino acids: CASSAPTGTGDTEAFF. The DNA of the CDR3 is TGTGCCAGCAGCGCCCCAACCGGGACAGGGGACACTGAAGCTTTCTTT. The complete variable domain, with remaining parts taken from reference TRBV9 and TRBJ1-1, reads DSGVTQTPKHLITATGQRVTLRCSPRSGDLSVYWYQQSLDQGLQFLIQYYNGEERAKGNILERFSAQQFPDLHSELNLSSLELGDSALYFCASSAPTGTGDTEAFFGQGTRLTVV.

The rearrangement uses TRBV7-2 and TRBJ1-3; 9 nucleotides align to TRBD1. The germline gives CDR1 SGHTA, CDR2 FQGNSA. V dropped 5 bases and J dropped 7; count of bases not matched to a gene: 6. The CDR3 runs 14 residues. The CDR3 region has the DNA TGTGCCAGCAGCCCCGGGACAGGGAGGAACACCATATATTTT. This translates into CASSPGTGRNTIYF.

This chain links TRBV30 with TRBJ1-1; no definite D call. CDR3 length equals 15 residues. Germline values: CDR1 GTSNPN, CDR2 SVGIG (reference sequence). Trimming cost V 0 bases and J 0 bases, with 11 bases left between them. The CDR3 reads CAWSVGLIMNTEAFF. The CDR3 DNA sequence: TGTGCCTGGAGTGTAGGACTTATCATGAACACTGAAGCTTTCTTT.